The T cell receptor (beta chain) under discussion was sequenced for a study of cytomegalovirus exposure and HLA in healthy donors (dated by TCRdb to the late 2010s). With regard to the full study: In an earlier analysis of under 600 of the donors, about 270 Gb of sequence data and about 110 million unique TCR beta sequences from 180 million or so T cells were reported. Alongside the repertoire data, information on donor age, sex, ethnicity and CMV serostatus was compiled. Because of strong linkage in the cohort, roughly 5 DR-DQ haplotypes were treated as single units for association and clustering. A later genetic analysis took genome-wide SNP genotypes for about 60% of the roughly 670 donors and used that subset as a discovery cohort. Using immunosequencing, the study profiled T cell repertoires from 640 or so subjects and related those repertoires to cytomegalovirus serostatus. High-throughput TCR immunosequencing, statistical association of individual TCRs with disease status, and machine learning were combined to predict cytomegalovirus infection status. An earlier analysis of a few hundred of the donors applied high-throughput TCR beta sequencing to assess whether each TCR beta V gene segment acted as functional or pseudogenic. The study aimed to test whether signatures of past pathogen exposure could be identified by cataloging public T cell receptors. Typing coverage varied by locus: roughly 629-640 donors for A, B, C, DRB1 and DQB1; roughly 520 for DQA1; about 590 for DPA1; 450 to 480 for DPB1. Besides the first cohort of around 700 subjects, a separate validation cohort made up of 95 to 150 different subjects was used. All discovery cohort repertoires had been generated using a single sequencing platform. In a later analysis, previously published TCR beta repertoires from some 640 donors were re-analyzed and high-resolution HLA genotyping was added so that TCR occurrence patterns could be studied. Class I and class II HLA loci were covered by the typing at four-digit resolution. Rather than using new phenotypic data, the later analysis identified candidate immune exposures from TCR beta sequences and from how often those sequences occurred across donors. Among a few hundred genotyped donors of the cohort, an average of around 240,000 unique TCR beta nucleotide sequences were sequenced per donor, roughly 20% of them non-productive. Among the approximately 400 genotyped donors, around 81% belonged to the genetic ancestry cluster associated with self-reported Caucasian donors. Approximately 310 gigabases of sequencing data and roughly 81 million unique TCR sequences made up an early release that covered approximately 620 HLA-typed donors.

The receptor library was made with the immunoSEQ multiplex PCR assay. The multiplex PCR relied on a mix of 60 forward primers for TCR Vbeta segments and 13 reverse primers for TCR Jbeta segments. The CDR3 region of rearranged TCR beta genes was amplified from genomic DNA with a multiplex PCR assay. Amplified TCR beta libraries were sequenced as 87-base-pair reads on the Illumina HiSeq System. The source study handled its data this way. A later analysis tallied roughly 76 million unique TCR beta chains across the 700 or so repertoires, and about 10 million of those chains were shared by two or more donors. To remove PCR and sequencing errors, raw reads were error-corrected and collapsed into unique sequences using a nearest-neighbor algorithm that merged closely related sequences. Alignment of CDR3 sequences to IMGT reference sequences was used to assign V, D and J gene segments. For a sequence to be retained, a match of at least six nucleotides was required to both a V gene segment and a J gene segment. Rearrangements were called productive when the CDR3 lacked stop codons and stayed in frame with V and J; all others were non-productive. CDR3 was defined by IMGT convention, running from the second conserved V-encoded cysteine to the conserved J-encoded phenylalanine. In an earlier analysis of around 570 of the donors, sequences lacking an unambiguous match to a single V gene segment were excluded. An earlier analysis of under 750 of the donors called V segments functional above 56.7% productive rearrangements and segregating when the between-donor standard deviation exceeded 5%. A statistical classification framework was built to diagnose cytomegalovirus status from the catalog of TCR beta chain sequences. In a later analysis, V and J genes were assigned by comparing TCR nucleotide sequences against IMGT/GENE-DB human TR gene sequences. A later analysis assigned CDR3 sequences and most-parsimonious VDJ recombination scenarios with the TCRdist pipeline. In a later analysis, each TCR beta chain was defined by its CDR3 amino acid sequence together with its V-gene family, and reads without a unique V-gene family were excluded. As a way to deal with suspected cross-contamination and a sequencing artifact, a later analysis dropped nearly 600 nucleotide sequences that were highly shared and had low generation probability. A later analysis calculated a clonal expansion index for each public chain from normalized within-repertoire ranks of inferred template counts. A later analysis computed generation probabilities with a VDJ recombination model fitted to out-of-frame rearrangements, and checked the results against IGoR. Hypergeometric tests were used in a later analysis to score TCR-TCR, TCR-HLA and TCR-CMV co-occurrence, with a repertoire-size bias correction applied to the TCR pairs. In a later analysis, false discovery rates were estimated by permuting HLA or CMV assignments 20 times. In a later analysis, co-occurring TCRs were grouped using DBSCAN, with TCRdist sequence similarity added in when clustering inside HLA-allele-positive subsets. Co-occurrence clustering excluded repertoires with fewer than 30,000 or more than 120,000 public chains, plus five with anomalous nucleotide sharing. TCRdb took this table from immuneACCESS and kept in-frame rearrangements with V and J called. Such tables lack part of the clones; where checked against another copy, unresolved V genes explain under half of the gap, and the rest is unexplained. That table gives V, J and clone size, and the DNA gave D and trimming. The sample table records 150,000 to 200,000 clones; around 88% of these occur just once. About 2.1% of the sample comes from the top ten.

Here is what the overall study found, with its caveats: The classifier was reported to diagnose cytomegalovirus status with high specificity and sensitivity in both the original cohort and the validation cohort. At a false discovery rate of 0.05, a later analysis linked about 16,000 TCR beta sequences to specific HLA alleles. Strong co-occurrence of HLA alleles, especially DR and DQ, made assigning TCR associations to individual alleles difficult. Because counts were too low, 15 to 20 rarely observed V segments, including chromosome 9 orphons, were excluded from the earlier analysis of roughly 580 of the donors. According to a later analysis, TCR association rates differed among HLA loci, with DRB1 alleles showing the most associated TCRs and HLA-C alleles showing the fewest. V-gene and J-gene trimming of TCR beta chains was associated with a missense DCLRE1C variant in a later genetic analysis, and the association was replicated in an independent cohort. Some IMGT-functional V segments, including TRBV6-2 and TRBV6-3, could not be told apart with the 87-base-pair reads, so those segments were excluded. Compared with equally common non-associated chains, HLA-associated TCR beta chains in a later analysis were more clonally expanded and had lower generation probabilities. A later genetic analysis reported fewer N-insertions in productive TCRs among donors in an Asian-associated ancestry cluster than the roughly 720-donor mean. A cluster of highly shared sequence variants was judged likely to be a technical artifact of the sequencing pipeline. Correlated functional status among segregating V segments might reflect linkage disequilibrium, but an unknown experimental factor could not be ruled out. The cohort was sequenced for TCR beta chains only, and without alpha or paired-chain data the features that could be detected were limited. CMV serostatus was the only immune exposure information available for the cohort. Most CMV-associated TCR beta chains appeared to be HLA-restricted in a later analysis, and the HLA associations seemed to be driven largely by CMV exposure. A later analysis reported that several top co-occurrence clusters appeared linked to parvovirus B19, influenza, CMV and Epstein-Barr virus. An earlier analysis of approximately 530 of the donors showed that most TCR beta V segments appeared in productive rearrangements either about 87% or about 30% of the time, which broadly matched IMGT annotations. It was suggested by the authors that the approach could potentially be generalized to other disease states and immunological phenotypes. Because HLA typing was unavailable for some donors at each locus, only the typed subset was used in association tests. The study gave a list of 150 to 200 TCR beta chains associated with cytomegalovirus. Presence/absence analyses assumed roughly uniform sequencing depth across donors, an assumption that may not hold. A further reported finding was that TCR beta sequences accurately predicted the HLA-A and HLA-B alleles for most subjects in the first cohort. Three of the identified cytomegalovirus-associated TCR beta chains were confirmed in vitro to be specific for cytomegalovirus antigens. Most TCR sequences were observed very rarely across donors, whereas some public TCRs were present in many individuals.

There are 15 amino acids in the CDR3, from cysteine to phenylalanine inclusive. Just CDR3 DNA is preserved here, 45 bases in frame from base 1. The germline V gene encodes CDR1 MNHEY and CDR2 SMNVEV (reference sequence). V has 3 bases trimmed and J has 5 bases trimmed; junction bases matching no gene number 6. The cohort was made up of about 610 healthy bone marrow donors. At the time of sampling, every cohort member was nominally healthy, though immune exposures that went unrecorded were likely present. The donor was CMV seronegative and belonged to the group of 352 seronegative cohort members. Each donor provided a peripheral blood sample, and peripheral blood mononuclear cells were used for TCR beta sequencing. The Qiagen DNeasy Blood Extraction Kit was used to extract genomic DNA from the blood cell samples. Comments on this clone: Its antigen target is currently unknown. The input lacks base qualities; no much larger clone sits a single base away.

The origin of this receptor is a woman aged 18-29 years in good health and CMV-seronegative. Sequenced sample: PBMCs. The receptor chain draws on TRBV27 and TRBJ2-1; 8 central nucleotides agree with TRBD2. CDR3 sequence: CASSFPSGLNNEQFF. The nucleotide sequence reads TGTGCCAGCAGTTTCCCTAGCGGGCTAAACAATGAGCAGTTCTTC.